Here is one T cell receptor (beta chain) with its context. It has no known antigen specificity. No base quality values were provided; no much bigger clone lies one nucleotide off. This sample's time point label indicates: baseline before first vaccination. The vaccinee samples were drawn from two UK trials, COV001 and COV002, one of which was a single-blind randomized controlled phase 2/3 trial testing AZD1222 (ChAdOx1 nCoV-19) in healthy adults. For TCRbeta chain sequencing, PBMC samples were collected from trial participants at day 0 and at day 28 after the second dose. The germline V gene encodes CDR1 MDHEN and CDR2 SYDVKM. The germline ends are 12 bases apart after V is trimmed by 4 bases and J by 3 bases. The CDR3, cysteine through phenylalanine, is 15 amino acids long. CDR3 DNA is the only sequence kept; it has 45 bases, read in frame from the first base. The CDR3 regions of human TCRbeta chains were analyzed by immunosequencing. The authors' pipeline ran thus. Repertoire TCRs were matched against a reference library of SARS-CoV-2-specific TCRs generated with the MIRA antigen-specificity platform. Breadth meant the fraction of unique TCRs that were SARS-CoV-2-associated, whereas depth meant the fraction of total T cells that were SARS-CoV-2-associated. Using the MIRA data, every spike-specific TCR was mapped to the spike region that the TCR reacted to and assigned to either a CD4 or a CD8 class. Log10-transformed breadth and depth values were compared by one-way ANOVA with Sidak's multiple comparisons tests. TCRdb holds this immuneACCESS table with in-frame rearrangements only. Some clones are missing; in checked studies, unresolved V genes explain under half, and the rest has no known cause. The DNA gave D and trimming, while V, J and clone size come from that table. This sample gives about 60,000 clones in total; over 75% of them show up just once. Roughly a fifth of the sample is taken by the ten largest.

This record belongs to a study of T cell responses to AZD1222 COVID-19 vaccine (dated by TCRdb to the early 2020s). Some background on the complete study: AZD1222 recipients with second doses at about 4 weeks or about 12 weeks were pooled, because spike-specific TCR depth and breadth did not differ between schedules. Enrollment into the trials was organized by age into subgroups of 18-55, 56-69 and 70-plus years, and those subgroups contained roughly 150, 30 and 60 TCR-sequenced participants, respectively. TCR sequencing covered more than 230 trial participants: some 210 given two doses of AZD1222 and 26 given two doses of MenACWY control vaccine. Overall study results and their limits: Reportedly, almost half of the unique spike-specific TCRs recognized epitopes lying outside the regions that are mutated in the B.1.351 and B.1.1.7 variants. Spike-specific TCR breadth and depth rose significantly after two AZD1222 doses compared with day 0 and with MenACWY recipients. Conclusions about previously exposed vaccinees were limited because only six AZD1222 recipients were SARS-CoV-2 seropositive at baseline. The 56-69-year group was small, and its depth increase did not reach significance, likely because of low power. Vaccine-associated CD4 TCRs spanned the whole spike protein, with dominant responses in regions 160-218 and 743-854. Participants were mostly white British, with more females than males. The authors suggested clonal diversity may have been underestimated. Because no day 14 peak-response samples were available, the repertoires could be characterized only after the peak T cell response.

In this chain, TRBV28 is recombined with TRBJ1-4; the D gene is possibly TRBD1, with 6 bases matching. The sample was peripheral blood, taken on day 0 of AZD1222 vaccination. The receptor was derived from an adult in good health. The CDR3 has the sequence CASSSAGAANEKLFF. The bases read TGTGCCAGCAGTTCGGCGGGGGCGGCTAATGAAAAACTGTTTTTT.